This entry describes one TCR beta chain. This clonotype has a handful of counts. Its antigen is not yet known. Base quality data are lacking; no much larger clone is found one base away. This record belongs to a study of T cell repertoires in cytomegalovirus infection (dated by TCRdb to the late 2010s). Broadly, across the study: Peptide stimulations targeted recently identified HLA-C-restricted CMV epitopes, whose presentation resists viral immunomodulation, together with well-studied HLA-B-restricted epitopes. The HLA type of each donor mattered for the analysis, because public TCR beta signatures pointed to carriage of CMV infection along with the matching HLA type. What the study reported, not specific to this receptor: The ex vivo response was dominated by HLA-C-restricted CMV-specific TCR beta clonotypes, and the single most frequent clonotype in two of eight donors was supplied by these HLA-C-restricted clonotypes. Cumulative frequency of public TCR beta family members discriminated carriers of CMV infection plus the relevant HLA type in this cohort and an independent roughly 320-donor cohort.

The junction shows trimming of 6 bases on V and 3 bases on J, plus 10 bases between the germline ends. The CDR3 goes from the cysteine to the phenylalanine over 13 residues. Kept here is only the CDR3 DNA, which spans 39 bases and is read in frame from base 1. What the treatment or condition label conveys for this sample: in vitro stimulation with specific CMV peptide epitopes to enrich CMV-specific T cells. Data came from an Illumina HiSeq 1500. TCRdb trimmed public reads at Q25 via fastp, called clones via MiXCR and kept in-frame beta chains. CDR3 protein sequences are deduplicated, and each keeps its most common genes and DNA. The sample records about 310,000 distinct CDR3 sequences, about 25% of which are singletons. The ten largest clones add up to 13% of the sample.

This receptor chain uses TRBV12-3 or TRBV12-4 and TRBJ2-3; TRBD2 might be the D gene, on 5 matching bases. Source: cultured PBMCs, taken from culture after CMV antigen stimulation. The TCR sequence derives from a human donor in good health (CMV status not recorded). Some clones in this sample may be carry-over from other donors' samples. The CDR3 region has the sequence CASREVGTDTQYF. The bases are TGTGCCAGCAGGGAGGTCGGGACAGATACGCAGTATTTT.